These T cell receptor beta chains were read from a single sample in a study of cytomegalovirus exposure and HLA in healthy donors. Some clones are missing from TCRdb's copy, which holds only in-frame ones; the method was immunoSEQ multiplex PCR. The table has roughly 180,000 clones, 76% seen once. The sequenced material came from PBMCs. The receptors come from a female donor in good health and CMV-seronegative. CDR3s include the opening cysteine and the closing phenylalanine or tryptophan. The D gene is left open where the match is weak. The size entry is marked missing in some rows and otherwise reads once, few, many or a size class.

clone_size | j_call | v_call | d_call | cdr3_nt | cdr3_aa
- | TRBJ2-7 | TRBV6-5 | - | TGTGCCAGCAGTTACTCTCGGACTCCTCGTTATTACGAGCAGTACTTC | CASSYSRTPRYYEQYF
- | TRBJ1-2 | TRBV6-1 | - | TGTGCCAGCAGTCCGACAGTTAACTATGGCTACACCTTC | CASSPTVNYGYTF
- | TRBJ2-2 | TRBV5-1 | TRBD2 | TGCGCCAGCAGCTCACGACTAGCGGGACTGACCGGGGAGCTGTTTTTT | CASSSRLAGLTGELFF
- | TRBJ2-5 | TRBV4-2 | TRBD2 | TGTGCCAGCAGCCCCCACACCCGGACTAGCGGCGAGGAGACCCAGTACTTC | CASSPHTRTSGEETQYF
- | TRBJ1-4 | TRBV7-6 | - | TGTGCCAGCAGCCCAGGGATATTGGAAAAACTGTTTTTT | CASSPGILEKLFF
- | TRBJ2-7 | TRBV7-2 | TRBD2 | TGTGCCAGCAGCTCGCTTGGACTAGCGGGGGAGCAGTACTTC | CASSSLGLAGEQYF
- | TRBJ1-1 | TRBV5-1 | - | TGCGCCAGCAGCCGAGACAGTCGCATGAACACTGAAGCTTTCTTT | CASSRDSRMNTEAFF
- | TRBJ1-4 | TRBV27 | TRBD1 | TGTGCCAGCAGTCGACAGGGTTCTAATGAAAAACTGTTTTTT | CASSRQGSNEKLFF
- | TRBJ2-6 | TRBV27 | TRBD2 | TGTGCCAGCAGAGGACTAGCGCTTCCCTCTGGGGCCAACGTCCTGACTTTC | CASRGLALPSGANVLTF
- | TRBJ2-1 | TRBV5-8 | TRBD2 | TGTGCCAGCAGCAGAGTGGGGGGGGAGCAGTTCTTC | CASSRVGGEQFF
few | TRBJ2-7 | TRBV7-2 | TRBD2 | TGTGCCAGCAGCTTACAGGTGCTAGCGGGTACCGTAGAGCAGTACTTC | CASSLQVLAGTVEQYF
- | TRBJ1-6 | TRBV9 | TRBD1 | TGTGCCAGCAGCGCGGGGACAGGAGCATTCTCCTATAATTCACCCCTCCACTTT | CASSAGTGAFSYNSPLHF
- | TRBJ2-6 | TRBV12-5 | - | TGTGCTAGTGGGAGCACAGGGACTGGGGCCAACGTCCTGACTTTC | CASGSTGTGANVLTF
- | TRBJ2-5 | TRBV4-1 | - | TGCGCCAGCAGCCCCTGGACAGCCCCCGAGGGGAAGACCCAGTACTTC | CASSPWTAPEGKTQYF
- | TRBJ1-3 | TRBV7-2 | TRBD1 | TGTGCCAGCAGCAGACAGGGGTCTGGAAACACCATATATTTT | CASSRQGSGNTIYF
- | TRBJ1-3 | TRBV11-1 | - | TGTGCCAGCAGCCATCTCCCACAGGCTTCTGGAAACACCATATATTTT | CASSHLPQASGNTIYF
- | TRBJ1-2 | TRBV5-6 | - | TGTGCCAGCAGCTTGGAGGGCAGGGCAAGGGGCTACACCTTC | CASSLEGRARGYTF
- | TRBJ1-2 | TRBV30 | - | TGTGCCTGGAGTGTACAAGAGGGGGTTGGCTACACCTTC | CAWSVQEGVGYTF
- | TRBJ2-7 | TRBV4-2 | - | TGTGCCAGCAGCACACTGGAGACTACGTCCTACGAGCAGTACTTC | CASSTLETTSYEQYF
- | TRBJ2-3 | TRBV6-1 | - | TGTGCCAGCAGTGAAGCAAAGGGTGGCGGGACAGATACGCAGTATTTT | CASSEAKGGGTDTQYF
- | TRBJ2-7 | TRBV4-2 | - | TGTGCCAGCAGCCCTACTTTACAACTATACACTTGGGTGCAGTACTTC | CASSPTLQLYTWVQYF
- | TRBJ2-1 | TRBV4-3 | TRBD2 | TGCGCCAGCAGCCAAGAGCCTAGCGGGGGGGCCCATGAGCAGTTCTTC | CASSQEPSGGAHEQFF
- | TRBJ1-2 | TRBV5-4 | TRBD1 | TGTGCCAGCAGCTTACCCGGATTGGGACAGTCTGGCTACACCTTC | CASSLPGLGQSGYTF
once | TRBJ1-2 | TRBV19 | TRBD1 | TGTGCCAGTAGGGAAGAGGGGGCGCCCTTATATGGCTACACCTTC | CASREEGAPLYGYTF
- | TRBJ2-1 | TRBV11-3 | - | TGTGCCAGCAGCTTGGAGGGGACTGCCTCTTACAATGAGCAGTTCTTC | CASSLEGTASYNEQFF
once | TRBJ1-1 | TRBV19 | - | TGTGCCAGTACAATGCACCGGTTGAACACTGAAGCTTTCTTT | CASTMHRLNTEAFF
- | TRBJ2-3 | TRBV9 | - | TGTGCCAGCAGCGCCGGAGGAGATACGCAGTATTTT | CASSAGGDTQYF
- | TRBJ2-1 | TRBV6-4 | TRBD1 | TGTGCCAGCAGTGACTCGGGAGACAGGGGCAATGAGCAGTTCTTC | CASSDSGDRGNEQFF
- | TRBJ2-4 | TRBV30 | TRBD1 | TGTGCCTGGAGTGCAGGGGGCTCGGTCAAAAACATTCAGTACTTC | CAWSAGGSVKNIQYF
- | TRBJ1-6 | TRBV5-1 | - | TGCGCCAGCAGCTCTTGGACAGATAATTCACCCCTCCACTTT | CASSSWTDNSPLHF
- | TRBJ2-5 | TRBV19 | - | TGTGCCAGTAGTATCGACAGACAAGAGACCCAGTACTTC | CASSIDRQETQYF
- | TRBJ2-7 | TRBV7-2 | - | TGTGCCAGCCCCTTTGCCCCCGGAAGGGGGAGCTCCTACGAGCAGTACTTC | CASPFAPGRGSSYEQYF
few | TRBJ2-5 | TRBV5-6 | - | TGTGCCAGCAGCCCCAGTGGAGAGACCCAGTACTTC | CASSPSGETQYF
- | TRBJ2-3 | TRBV7-8 | - | TGTGCCAGCAGCTTGGGGGGTGGCGGGAGCACAGATACGCAGTATTTT | CASSLGGGGSTDTQYF
- | TRBJ2-3 | TRBV10-3 | TRBD2 | TGTGCCACCTTTGGGACTAGCGGAACGCAGTATTTT | CATFGTSGTQYF
- | TRBJ2-1 | TRBV9 | TRBD2 | TGTGCCAGCAGCGTAGAGGGCGGGAGGGCCGCGAATGAGCAGTTCTTC | CASSVEGGRAANEQFF
- | TRBJ2-1 | TRBV19 | TRBD2 | TGTGCCAGTAGTATCGCGGGAGTAGTAGGGAATGAGCAGTTCTTC | CASSIAGVVGNEQFF
- | TRBJ2-7 | TRBV7-8 | - | TGTGCCAGCAGCCCGGGGGAGGCGGCCGAGCAGTACTTC | CASSPGEAAEQYF
- | TRBJ2-1 | TRBV7-6 | - | TGTGCCAGCAGCCCCACCCCTAGTTACAATGGGCAGTTCTTC | CASSPTPSYNGQFF
- | TRBJ2-7 | TRBV4-3 | TRBD1 | TGCGCCAGCAGCCCGACGTCGGACAGGGGGCTTTACGAGCAGTACTTC | CASSPTSDRGLYEQYF
- | TRBJ1-2 | TRBV10-3 | TRBD1 | TGTGCCATCAGTGAACCCGGGACAGGGATAGGGGGCTACACCTTC | CAISEPGTGIGGYTF
- | TRBJ1-2 | TRBV7-9 | TRBD1 | TGTGCCAGCAGCCCCAGGGGGCGAGGTGTGGGCACCTTC | CASSPRGRGVGTF
- | TRBJ1-1 | TRBV7-8 | TRBD1 | TGTGCCAGCAGCCGCCTAAGGGACAGGGGGCTTAACACTGAAGCTTTCTTT | CASSRLRDRGLNTEAFF
- | TRBJ2-7 | TRBV6-5 | - | TGTGCCAGCAGTTACTCTCCGGGCTCCTACGAGCAGTACTTC | CASSYSPGSYEQYF
- | TRBJ2-4 | TRBV29-1 | - | TGCAGCGTTGGGGAACTAGCCAAAAACAGTCAGTACTTC | CSVGELAKNSQYF
- | TRBJ2-6 | TRBV7-6 | - | TGTGCCAGCAGCTCTCTACGGGGAAGTGGGGCCAACGTCCTGACTTTC | CASSSLRGSGANVLTF
- | TRBJ2-1 | TRBV7-2 | TRBD2 | TGTGCCAGCAGCTTAGCAGCTAGCGGGAGGTTGAATGAGCAGTTCTTC | CASSLAASGRLNEQFF
few | TRBJ2-3 | TRBV6-6 | TRBD2 | TGTGCCAGCAACGGTCGGGGGGGGACAAGCACAGATACGCAGTATTTT | CASNGRGGTSTDTQYF